The T cell receptor (beta chain) under discussion was sequenced for a study of human T cells and chemical hapten exposure. Turning to the study itself: Alopecia areata, totalis and universalis patients, mostly female, were included. Notes on the study in general: With regard to DPC sensitization, TCRs above 1 in 1000 frequency did not change.

Time point of the sample: patch test 2, 6 weeks after DPC sensitization. Regarding treatment: therapeutic diphenylcyclopropenone sensitization with weekly scalp DPC. Donation of samples came from alopecia patients who were 18 to 70 years old and suitable for DPC. This clonotype was detected many times. As yet, its antigen is unknown. TCRdb re-analysed the RACE reads in MiXCR, keeping a single row per CDR3 protein. The profile shows some 90,000 distinct CDR3 sequences, approximately 10% of them singletons. The material was whole blood, obtained in connection with sensitization to the hapten diphenylcyclopropenone (DPC). The TCR sequence derives from a woman aged 40 to 50 with alopecia areata. Some clones in this sample may be carry-over from other donors' samples.

CDR3 in DNA: TGTGCCAGCAGTTACGCTGATAGGAGTGAGCAGTTCTTC. Amino acids: CASSYADRSEQFF. This sequence joins TRBV6-2 or TRBV6-3 and TRBJ2-1; D unresolved. The CDR3 loop spans 13 amino acids. V dropped 2 bases and J dropped 9 bases, with 11 bases sitting between them. The germline gives CDR1 MNHEY, CDR2 SVGEGT.